The source of this TCR beta chain is a study of cytomegalovirus exposure and HLA in healthy donors. Study-wide findings and caveats: It was in a later analysis that TCR association rates were seen to vary by HLA locus, highest for DRB1 and lowest for HLA-C.

With regard to this clone: As yet, its antigen is unknown.

Germline CDR1 and CDR2: MDHEN and SYDVKM. V lost 3 bases and J lost 2; bases outside the gene matches: 1. The CDR3 extends over 16 amino acids. The PCR was carried out with 60 Vbeta primers and 13 Jbeta primers. The method was immunoSEQ multiplex PCR; TCRdb's version includes in-frame clones alone and lacks a portion of them. Found here are 130,000 to 150,000 clones, 75% to 85% of them singletons; the top ten hold about 2.4%. The chain employs TRBV28 and TRBJ2-6, with TRBD1 identical over 10 bases. What was sequenced was PBMCs. This clonotype was obtained from a woman under 30 in good health and CMV-seropositive. CDR3 amino acids: CASSLDRGAGANVLTF. The CDR3 DNA follows: TGTGCCAGCAGTTTGGACAGGGGGGCTGGGGCCAACGTCCTGACTTTC.